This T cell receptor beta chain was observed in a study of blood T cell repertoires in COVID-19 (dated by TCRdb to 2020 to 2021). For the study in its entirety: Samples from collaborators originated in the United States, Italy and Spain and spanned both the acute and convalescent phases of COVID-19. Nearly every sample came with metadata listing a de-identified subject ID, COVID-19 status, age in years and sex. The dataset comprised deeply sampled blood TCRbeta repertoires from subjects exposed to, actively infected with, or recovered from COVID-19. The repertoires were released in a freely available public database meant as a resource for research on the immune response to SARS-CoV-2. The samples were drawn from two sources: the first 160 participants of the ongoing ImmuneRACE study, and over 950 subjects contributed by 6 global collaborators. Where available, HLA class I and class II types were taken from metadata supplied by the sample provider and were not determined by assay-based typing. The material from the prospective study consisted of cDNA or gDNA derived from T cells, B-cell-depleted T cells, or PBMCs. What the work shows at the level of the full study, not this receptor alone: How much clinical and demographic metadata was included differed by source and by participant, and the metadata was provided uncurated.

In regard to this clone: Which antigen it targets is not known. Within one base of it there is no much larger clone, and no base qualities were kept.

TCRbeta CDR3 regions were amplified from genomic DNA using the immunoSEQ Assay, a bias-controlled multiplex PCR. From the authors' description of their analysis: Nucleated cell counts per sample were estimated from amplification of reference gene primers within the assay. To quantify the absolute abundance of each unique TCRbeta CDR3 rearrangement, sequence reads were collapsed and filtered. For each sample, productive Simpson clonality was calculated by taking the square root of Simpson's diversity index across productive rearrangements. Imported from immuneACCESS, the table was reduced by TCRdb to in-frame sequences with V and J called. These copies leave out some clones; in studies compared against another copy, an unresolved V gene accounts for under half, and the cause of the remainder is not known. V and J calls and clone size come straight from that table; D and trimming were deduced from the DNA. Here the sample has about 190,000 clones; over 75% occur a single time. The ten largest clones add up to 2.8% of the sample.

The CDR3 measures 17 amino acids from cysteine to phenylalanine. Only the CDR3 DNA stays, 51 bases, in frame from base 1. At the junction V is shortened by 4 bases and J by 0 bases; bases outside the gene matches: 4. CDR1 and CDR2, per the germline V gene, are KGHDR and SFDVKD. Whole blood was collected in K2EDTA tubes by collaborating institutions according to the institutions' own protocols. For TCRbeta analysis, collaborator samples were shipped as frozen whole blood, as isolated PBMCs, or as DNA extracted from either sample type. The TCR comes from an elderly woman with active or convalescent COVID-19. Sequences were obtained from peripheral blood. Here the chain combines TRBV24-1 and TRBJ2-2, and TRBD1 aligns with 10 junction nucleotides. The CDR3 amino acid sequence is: CATSDRDRGTNTGELFF. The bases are TGTGCCACCAGTGACCGGGACAGGGGTACGAACACCGGGGAGCTGTTTTTT.